Below, 8 T cell receptor beta chains from the same sample are listed, as sequenced in a study of regulatory T cells. The PCR used 52 TRBV and 13 TRBJ primers. TCRdb's table, derived via immunoSEQ multiplex PCR, lists solely in-frame clones and lacks some. This sample has 10,000 or so clones, with 84% found just once. The sample was CD8+ T cells sorted from blood. The receptors here all came from a person under 35 with CD3G deficiency.

This clone came up a few times. The rearrangement uses TRBV18 and TRBJ2-1; the D gene could be TRBD1 or TRBD2 (5 bases each). V gave up 6 bases and J gave up 7 bases, with 19 bases separating them. Germline V gives CDR1 KGHSH, CDR2 LQKENI. The CDR3 has 15 residues. The chain's CDR3 is CASSDWGSPGNEQFF. CDR3 nucleotide sequence: TGTGCCAGCTCGGACTGGGGCAGCCCAGGGAATGAGCAGTTCTTC.

The chain uses TRBV28 and TRBJ2-3; a weak D match, TRBD2 (6 bases). Trimming removed 3 bases at V and 4 bases at J, with 14 bases between. CDR3 length equals 15 residues. From germline, CDR1 is MDHEN and CDR2 SYDVKM. The chain's CDR3 is CASSLGSGEADTQYF. CDR3 nucleotides: TGTGCCAGCAGTTTGGGGTCGGGAGAGGCAGATACGCAGTATTTT.

The V gene is TRBV5-1, the J gene TRBJ2-2, with no clear D. Trimming took 5 bases from V and 3 from J, leaving 2 bases between them. Germline V gene data show CDR1 as SGHRS and CDR2 as YFSETQ. The CDR3 consists of 11 residues. The CDR3 here is CASRHTGELFF. Written as DNA, the CDR3 is TGCGCCAGCAGACACACCGGGGAGCTGTTTTTT.

The gene calls are TRBV6-1 and TRBJ1-6; TRBD1 might be the D (5 bases). Between the trimmed V and J ends, which lost 6 bases and 7 bases, there was a span of 10 bases. Germline CDR1 and CDR2: MNHNS and SASEGT. This CDR3 has 13 residues. DNA for the CDR3: TGTGCCAGCAGAGACGGGGCAAATTCACCCCTCCACTTT. Its protein is CASRDGANSPLHF.

The chain has TRBV19 and TRBJ2-1; TRBD2 might be the D (5 bases). The CDR3 contains 12 residues. V lost 6 bases and J 7 bases, leaving 10 bases between the germline ends. Germline assignment: CDR1 LNHDA and CDR2 SQIVND (reference sequence). CDR3 loop: CASSTPGNEQFF. CDR3 nucleotide sequence: TGTGCCAGTAGCACGCCGGGAAATGAGCAGTTCTTC.

The chain carries TRBV6-1 and TRBJ2-7; D ambiguous. Trimming pared 1 base from V and 0 bases from J, leaving 10 bases between. The CDR3 runs 15 residues. Germline assignment: CDR1 MNHNS and CDR2 SASEGT. The CDR3 coding sequence is TGTGCCAGCAGTGAAGGGATCCTACCCTCCTACGAGCAGTACTTC. It translates to CASSEGILPSYEQYF.

V and J are TRBV11-2 and TRBJ2-1, with D uncertain. The germline CDR1 and CDR2 sequences are SGHAT and FQNNGV. The CDR3 covers 12 residues. With 4 bases removed from V and 5 bases from J, the gap between germline ends came to 6 bases. CDR3 residues: CASSYLDNEQFF. For the CDR3, the DNA is TGTGCCAGCAGCTACCTCGACAATGAGCAGTTCTTC.

This sequence joins TRBV5-1 and TRBJ2-1; 9 bases agree with TRBD2. CDR1 SGHRS and CDR2 YFSETQ come from the germline V gene. With V trimmed by 7 bases and J by 8 bases, 13 bases remained unmatched. The CDR3 covers 15 residues. CDR3 nucleotides: TGCGCCAGCGCGGCTTGGGCGGGAGGGCCCGATGAGCAGTTCTTC. Translated: CASAAWAGGPDEQFF. Supplemented by reference TRBV5-1 and TRBJ2-1, the full variable domain reads KAGVTQTPRYLIKTRGQQVTLSCSPISGHRSVSWYQQTPGQGLQFLFEYFSETQRNKGNFPGRFSGRQFSNSRSEMNVSTLELGDSALYLCASAAWAGGPDEQFFGPGTRLTVL.